Listed below are T cell receptor beta chains from one sample, sequenced in a study of technical replicates of blood from a few donors. Some clones are missing from TCRdb's copy, which holds only in-frame ones; the method was immunoSEQ multiplex PCR. Of almost 55,000 clones in the sample, less than 95% were seen once. Material for sequencing was T cells isolated from PBMCs. These receptors originate from a human donor in good health. Each CDR3 is given with its conserved first and last residue. A D gene is named only where the DNA matches it firmly. Clone size is given for some rows only: seen once, a few or many times, or a class if the clone is expanded.

TRBD1,TRBV6-5,NA,TRBJ2-7,CASSYGGGQAYEQYF,TGTGCCAGCAGTTACGGGGGCGGACAGGCCTACGAGCAGTACTTC
NA,TRBV7-9,NA,TRBJ1-1,CASSFKQADTEAFF,TGTGCCAGCAGCTTTAAACAGGCGGACACTGAAGCTTTCTTT
TRBD1,TRBV9,few,TRBJ2-2,CASSVGTGALNTGELFF,TGTGCCAGCAGCGTAGGGACAGGAGCATTGAACACCGGGGAGCTGTTTTTT
NA,TRBV5-1,NA,TRBJ2-1,CASSLGDGEQFF,TGCGCCAGCAGCTTAGGAGACGGAGAGCAGTTCTTC
TRBD1,TRBV10-3,NA,TRBJ2-1,CAISAGTGTGFSNEQFF,TGTGCCATCAGTGCCGGAACCGGGACAGGATTCAGCAATGAGCAGTTCTTC
NA,TRBV28,NA,TRBJ2-7,CASSFGDSYYEQYF,TGTGCCAGCAGTTTTGGGGACTCATATTACGAGCAGTACTTC
TRBD2,TRBV10-1,NA,TRBJ2-2,CASSSSGRAGELFF,TGCGCCAGCAGTTCTAGCGGGAGGGCCGGGGAGCTGTTTTTT
TRBD1,TRBV10-1,NA,TRBJ1-1,CASRDRANTEAFF,TGCGCCAGCCGCGACAGGGCGAACACTGAAGCTTTCTTT
TRBD1,TRBV5-1,NA,TRBJ1-1,CASSAYRGLGTKAFF,TGCGCCAGCAGCGCCTACAGGGGGCTGGGCACTAAAGCTTTCTTT
NA,TRBV5-1,NA,TRBJ2-7,CASSFGGAYEQYF,TGCGCCAGCAGCTTTGGGGGGGCGTACGAGCAGTACTTC
NA,TRBV5-1,NA,TRBJ1-4,CASSQYPGTPNEKLFF,TGCGCCAGCAGCCAATACCCCGGGACTCCTAATGAAAAACTGTTTTTT
NA,TRBV5-6,NA,TRBJ2-7,CASSHIITGHEQYF,TGTGCCAGCAGCCATATAATAACAGGGCACGAGCAGTACTTC
NA,TRBV6-6,NA,TRBJ2-2,CASSSQGTGELFF,TGTGCCAGCAGTTCACAGGGTACCGGGGAGCTGTTTTTT
NA,TRBV7-8,NA,TRBJ1-1,CASSLVQGNTEAFF,TGTGCCAGCAGCTTAGTTCAGGGGAACACTGAAGCTTTCTTT
TRBD1,TRBV6-5,NA,TRBJ1-6,CASSFGTGSNNSPLHF,TGTGCCAGCAGTTTTGGGACAGGATCCAATAATTCACCCCTCCACTTT
NA,TRBV28,NA,TRBJ1-5,CASSHRQSHQPQHF,TGTGCCAGCAGTCACCGACAGAGCCATCAGCCCCAGCATTTT
NA,TRBV7-9,NA,TRBJ1-2,CASSLSGNRGYTF,TGTGCCAGCAGCTTATCAGGGAACCGTGGCTACACCTTC
NA,TRBV5-4,NA,TRBJ2-5,CASSPGPETQYF,TGTGCCAGCAGCCCAGGTCCGGAGACCCAGTACTTC
TRBD2,TRBV7-2,NA,TRBJ2-5,CASSPRGGRGAGETQYF,TGTGCCAGCAGCCCCCGGGGGGGGCGGGGGGCGGGGGAGACCCAGTACTTC
NA,TRBV5-1,few,TRBJ1-1,CASSLWSGATEAFF,TGCGCCAGCAGCTTGTGGAGTGGAGCCACTGAAGCTTTCTTT
NA,TRBV5-1,NA,TRBJ1-1,CASSLGYRENTEAFF,TGCGCCAGCAGCCTAGGGTACAGGGAGAACACTGAAGCTTTCTTT
TRBD1,TRBV12-5,NA,TRBJ1-1,CASGLVSMGTANVEAFF,TGTGCTAGTGGTTTGGTATCGATGGGGACAGCCAACGTTGAAGCTTTCTTT
TRBD1,TRBV15,NA,TRBJ2-5,CATSRDLPSTGVETQYF,TGTGCCACCAGCAGAGATTTGCCGTCGACAGGGGTTGAGACCCAGTACTTC
TRBD2,TRBV5-1,NA,TRBJ2-1,CASSVSGSEQFF,TGCGCCAGCAGCGTGAGCGGGAGTGAGCAGTTCTTC
NA,TRBV5-5,NA,TRBJ1-2,CASSLATEHYGYTF,TGTGCCAGCAGCTTGGCCACAGAACACTATGGCTACACCTTC
TRBD1,TRBV11-3,once,TRBJ2-7,CASSSRDRGSYEQYF,TGTGCCAGCAGCTCCCGAGACAGGGGCTCCTACGAGCAGTACTTC
TRBD1,TRBV29-1,NA,TRBJ1-2,CSAGPPGTENYGYTF,TGCAGCGCCGGGCCCCCCGGGACAGAAAACTATGGCTACACCTTC
NA,TRBV5-1,NA,TRBJ2-7,CASSSRGSPGNEQYF,TGCGCCAGCAGCTCGCGGGGCTCTCCTGGGAACGAGCAGTACTTC
TRBD1,TRBV5-5,NA,TRBJ2-5,CASSLGTEETQYF,TGTGCCAGCAGTCTCGGGACAGAAGAGACCCAGTACTTC
NA,TRBV15,once,TRBJ1-3,CATTGHSSGNTIYF,TGTGCCACCACGGGACACTCATCCGGAAACACCATATATTTT
NA,TRBV19,NA,TRBJ2-5,CASGSRGETQYF,TGTGCCAGCGGGTCTCGGGGAGAGACCCAGTACTTC
NA,TRBV11-2,once,TRBJ2-7,CASSREFVYEQYF,TGTGCCAGCAGCCGCGAGTTTGTTTACGAGCAGTACTTC